Listed here are 27 T cell receptor beta chains from one sample, sequenced in a study of cytomegalovirus exposure and HLA in healthy donors. PCR amplification relied on 60 Vbeta primers (plus 13 Jbeta primers). Here immunoSEQ multiplex PCR was the method, and the copy in TCRdb shows in-frame clones only, minus some. Of approximately 200,000 clones listed, about 82% were seen once; the top ten hold under 3%. Sequencing used PBMCs. Every receptor here comes from a woman aged 45-59 years in good health and CMV-seronegative.

The V gene is TRBV5-4, the J gene TRBJ2-3, with TRBD2 matching over 12 bases. Germline V lookup: CDR1 SGHNT, CDR2 YYREEE (reference sequence). The CDR3 has 15 residues. Unmatched junction bases numbered 10, after V lost 4 bases and J lost 10 bases. CDR3 DNA: TGTGCCAGCAGCCCTCGGACTAGCGGGAACTATGCGCAGTATTTT. Translation gives CASSPRTSGNYAQYF.

This chain uses TRBV27 with TRBJ1-6, with 9 nucleotides matching TRBD1. J was trimmed by 9 bases and V by 6 bases; bases with no gene match: 3. Looked up from germline, CDR1 is MNHEY and CDR2 is SMNVEV (reference sequence). This CDR3 has 13 amino acids. CDR3 in DNA: TGTGCCAGCAGGGGGACAGGGACTTCACCCCTCCACTTT. Translated, it gives CASRGTGTSPLHF.

V is TRBV6-6 and J is TRBJ2-7; a weak D match, TRBD2 (6 bases). This CDR3 contains 14 residues. With 3 bases removed from V and 6 bases from J, the gap between germline ends came to 15 bases. The germline gives CDR1 MNHNY, CDR2 SVGAGI (reference sequence). Written as DNA, the CDR3 is TGTGCCAGCAGTTATTCCCGGGACTCCCTCGAGCAGTACTTC. It specifies CASSYSRDSLEQYF.

This clone has a single count. CDR3 loop: CASSLYQGWESNQPQHF. In DNA form, the CDR3 reads TGTGCCAGCAGTTTATATCAGGGTTGGGAAAGCAATCAGCCCCAGCATTTT. This rearrangement joins TRBV28 to TRBJ1-5; the D gene is possibly TRBD1 (5 bases). CDR3 size: 17 residues. Trimming pared 1 base from V and 1 base from J, leaving 14 bases between. Germline CDR1 reads MDHEN; CDR2 reads SYDVKM.

The chain employs TRBV7-8 and TRBJ2-3; 7 bases align to TRBD2. The CDR3 is made up of 19 amino acids. Germline CDR1 is SGHVS and CDR2 is FQNEAQ. V lost 1 base to trimming and J lost 3 bases; unmatched junction nucleotides: 16. CDR3 in amino acids: CASSLVILGEGLGTDTQYF. The CDR3 nucleotides are TGTGCCAGCAGCTTAGTCATATTGGGGGAGGGCCTCGGGACAGATACGCAGTATTTT.

This clone was counted once. J is TRBJ2-5 and V is TRBV5-4; D ambiguous. V gave up 0 bases and J gave up 2 bases, with 5 bases separating them. CDR1 and CDR2 (germline): SGHNT, YYREEE (reference sequence). The CDR3 has 13 residues. In nucleotides, the CDR3 is TGTGCCAGCAGCTTGGGGAGTCAAGAGACCCAGTACTTC. Amino acids: CASSLGSQETQYF.

The chain links TRBV29-1 to TRBJ2-6, with D tentatively TRBD1 (6 bases). Per germline, CDR1 SQVTM and CDR2 ANQGSEA. With 7 bases removed from V and 2 bases from J, the gap between germline ends came to 15 bases. The CDR3 runs 15 residues. The CDR3 here is CSAVTGLAGANVLTF. In DNA, the CDR3 is TGCAGCGCCGTGACAGGACTGGCTGGGGCCAACGTCCTGACTTTC. Full variable domain (missing parts from reference TRBV29-1 and TRBJ2-6): SAVISQKPSRDICQRGTSLTIQCQVDSQVTMMFWYRQQPGQSLTLIATANQGSEATYESGFVIDKFPISRPNLTFSTLTVSNMSPEDSSIYLCSAVTGLAGANVLTFGAGSRLTVL.

This sequence joins TRBV19 and TRBJ2-1, with 12 bases identical to TRBD2. This CDR3 is 18 amino acids long. Germline V gene lookup returns CDR1 LNHDA and CDR2 SQIVND (reference sequence). Unmatched junction bases numbered 14, after V lost 6 bases and J lost 5 bases. CDR3 coding DNA: TGTGCCAGTAGCCCAACTCATACTCGGACTAGCGGGAACAATGAGCAGTTCTTC. Amino acid sequence: CASSPTHTRTSGNNEQFF.

This clone was picked up a small number of times. V and J are TRBV7-9 and TRBJ2-1, with 12 bases fitting TRBD2. The CDR3 is 15 amino acids. The trim removed 5 bases at V and 5 bases at J, leaving 4 bases unmatched. The germline gives CDR1 SEHNR, CDR2 FQNEAQ (reference sequence). CDR3 protein: CASSIRTSGNNEQFF. The CDR3 DNA follows: TGTGCCAGCAGCATAAGGACTAGCGGGAACAATGAGCAGTTCTTC.

The chain combines TRBV6-6 with TRBJ1-1; 11 bases fit TRBD1. V shed 6 bases, J shed 5 bases, and the junction held 11 bases outside the gene matches. The length of the CDR3 is 16 residues. Germline values: CDR1 MNHNY, CDR2 SVGAGI (reference sequence). The CDR3 sequence: CASRPGQGVGRTEAFF. In nucleotides, the CDR3 is TGTGCCAGCAGACCGGGACAGGGGGTGGGTAGGACTGAAGCTTTCTTT.

The chain combines TRBV19 with TRBJ2-1, with 7 bases fitting TRBD2. V gave up 7 bases and J gave up 7 bases; unmatched junction bases: 10. The CDR3 consists of 14 residues. CDR1 is LNHDA, CDR2 SQIVND, per germline (reference sequence). CDR3 in amino acids: CASTSSSGGNEQFF. CDR3 bases: TGTGCCAGTACCTCATCTAGCGGTGGGAATGAGCAGTTCTTC.

This chain links TRBV5-1 with TRBJ2-5, with D maybe TRBD2 (5 bases). The CDR3 is made up of 14 amino acids. Germline V gene lookup returns CDR1 SGHRS and CDR2 YFSETQ. With 4 bases removed from V and 5 bases from J, the gap between germline ends came to 15 bases. CDR3 in DNA: TGCGCCAGCAGCCAGACTACGCCCTTTGAGACCCAGTACTTC. This translates into CASSQTTPFETQYF. The whole variable domain, remainder taken from reference TRBV5-1 and TRBJ2-5, is KAGVTQTPRYLIKTRGQQVTLSCSPISGHRSVSWYQQTPGQGLQFLFEYFSETQRNKGNFPGRFSGRQFSNSRSEMNVSTLELGDSALYLCASSQTTPFETQYFGPGTRLLVL.

V and J are TRBV9 and TRBJ2-7; 7 nucleotides align to TRBD2. Unmatched junction bases numbered 7, after V lost 0 bases and J lost 4 bases. This CDR3 comprises 15 residues. CDR1 is SGDLS, CDR2 YYNGEE, per germline. The CDR3 bases are TGTGCCAGCAGCGTAGAGGGCGGGAGATCGTACGAGCAGTACTTC. Its translation: CASSVEGGRSYEQYF. Based on the CDR3 plus reference TRBV9 and TRBJ2-7, the full variable domain is DSGVTQTPKHLITATGQRVTLRCSPRSGDLSVYWYQQSLDQGLQFLIQYYNGEERAKGNILERFSAQQFPDLHSELNLSSLELGDSALYFCASSVEGGRSYEQYFGPGTRLTVT.

The genes are TRBV5-1 and TRBJ2-7; D perhaps matches TRBD2 (6 bases). Trimming removed 2 bases at V and 3 bases at J, with 12 bases between. CDR1 and CDR2 from the germline V gene are SGHRS and YFSETQ. This CDR3 is built from 14 residues. Written as DNA, the CDR3 is TGCGCCAGCAGCTTCGGGGGATCACACTACGAGCAGTACTTC. It specifies CASSFGGSHYEQYF.

The rearrangement joins TRBV6-5 to TRBJ2-5; D might be TRBD1 (5 bases). Trimming shortened V by 5 bases and J by 5 bases, and 18 bases separated the two germline ends. The length of the CDR3 is 15 residues. Germline loops: CDR1 MNHEY, CDR2 SVGAGI. The DNA for the CDR3 is TGTGCCAGCAGTATAACAGGATTAAGTGGGGAGACCCAGTACTTC. Its translation is CASSITGLSGETQYF.

This chain joins TRBV28 and TRBJ1-2; 12 bases map to TRBD1. V lost 5 bases and J lost 2; bases outside the gene matches: 9. The germline CDR1 and CDR2 sequences are MDHEN and SYDVKM. The CDR3 loop spans 17 amino acids. CDR3 DNA sequence: TGTGCCAGCAGTAACGCCGGGACAGGGGGCTGGAACTATGGCTACACCTTC. This codes for CASSNAGTGGWNYGYTF.

The gene calls are TRBV28 and TRBJ1-1; D perhaps matches TRBD1 (6 bases). The ends were cut back, 8 bases at V and 0 bases at J, with 13 bases in the middle. The CDR3 length is 14 residues. CDR1 and CDR2 from the germline V gene are MDHEN and SYDVKM. Here the CDR3 DNA reads TGTGCCAGCTTCCAGGGGTTTTTGAACACTGAAGCTTTCTTT. As protein: CASFQGFLNTEAFF.

This clone was detected only a few times. CDR3 in amino acids: CASGVPPRTEAFF. The CDR3 bases are TGTGCCAGCGGAGTCCCCCCGAGGACTGAAGCTTTCTTT. The chain joins TRBV7-9 to TRBJ1-1, with D unclear. The germline V and J ends were trimmed by 8 bases and 5 bases, with 15 bases remaining between them. This CDR3 is built from 13 residues. The germline CDR1 and CDR2 sequences are SEHNR and FQNEAQ (reference sequence).

The chain has TRBV18 and TRBJ1-2; the match to TRBD1 covers 8 bases. This CDR3 has 16 residues. Looked up from germline, CDR1 is KGHSH and CDR2 is LQKENI. V was clipped by 3 bases and J by 5 bases; unmatched bases: 11. CDR3 loop: CASSPLLGQGEYGYTF. CDR3 coding DNA: TGTGCCAGCTCACCTCTCCTAGGACAGGGAGAATATGGCTACACCTTC.

This clone was seen only a few times. V is TRBV7-2 and J is TRBJ1-5, with D unresolved. Per the germline V gene, CDR1 is SGHTA and CDR2 is FQGNSA. This CDR3 region has 16 residues. V dropped 6 bases and J dropped 2 bases, with 17 bases sitting between them. The CDR3 coding sequence is TGTGCCAGCAGTCGAGAGGGTTGGGGTGGCAATCAGCCCCAGCATTTT. Amino acid sequence: CASSREGWGGNQPQHF.

Here the CDR3 reads CASSVTGVNIQYF. The CDR3 nucleotides read TGTGCCAGCAGTGTCACGGGGGTAAACATTCAGTACTTC. The chain carries TRBV25-1 and TRBJ2-4; D is possibly TRBD2 (6 bases). CDR3 size: 13 residues. Trimming removed 4 bases from V and 6 bases from J, with 10 bases in between. Germline V CDR1 and CDR2: MGHDK, SYGVNS.

The genes are TRBV15 and TRBJ1-2; maybe TRBD1 (6 bases). From germline, CDR1 is LNHNV and CDR2 YYDKDF (reference sequence). The CDR3 contains 13 residues. V lost 2 bases and J 10 bases, leaving 14 bases between the germline ends. The CDR3 here is CATSRPGTIDYTF. The CDR3 DNA sequence: TGTGCCACCAGCAGACCCGGGACAATCGACTACACCTTC.

This clone was detected only a few times. This chain connects TRBV6-6 to TRBJ2-1, with TRBD2 matching 10 bases. V dropped 5 bases and J dropped 10; count of bases not matched to a gene: 11. The germline V gene encodes CDR1 MNHNY and CDR2 SVGAGI (reference sequence). The CDR3 spans 15 residues. The CDR3 region has the DNA TGTGCCAGCAGTCAAAGCGGGAGGGCGGTAGGAGAGCAGTTCTTC. It is translated as CASSQSGRAVGEQFF.

This clone was counted between two and nine times. The chain combines TRBV5-6 with TRBJ1-3; a possible D gene is TRBD1 (5 bases). This CDR3 spans 14 amino acids. Trimming took 1 base from V and 3 from J, leaving 8 bases between them. CDR1 SGHDT and CDR2 YYEEEE come from the germline V gene. CDR3 in DNA: TGTGCCAGCAGCTTGCGGGGGTTTGGAAACACCATATATTTT. It codes for CASSLRGFGNTIYF.

The chain is built from TRBV7-9 and TRBJ2-5; 10 bases are shared with TRBD1. Trimming at V came to 5 bases and at J to 1 base, leaving 7 bases not matched to a gene. This CDR3 contains 16 residues. The germline CDR1 and CDR2 sequences are SEHNR and FQNEAQ (reference sequence). The CDR3 sequence: CASSPGDRGVQETQYF. CDR3 bases: TGTGCCAGCAGCCCGGGGGACAGGGGCGTCCAAGAGACCCAGTACTTC.

This chain uses TRBV2 with TRBJ1-1, with 12 bases that match TRBD1. The CDR3 consists of 16 residues. Losses at the gene ends were 6 bases for V and 10 bases for J; bases not matched to a gene: 15. CDR1 and CDR2 (germline): SNHLY, FYNNEI. The CDR3 DNA follows: TGTGCCAGCAGCGCCCTCTCGGGACAGGGGGCCTTGGGAGCTTTCTTT. Translated: CASSALSGQGALGAFF.

The chain carries TRBV12-2 and TRBJ2-1; TRBD2 is taken as the D call from the table, unchecked against the DNA. TRBV12-2 is a known pseudogene. The CDR3 consists of 19 residues. The CDR3 loop is CASRLYSSGSLSSYNEQLF. CDR3 coding DNA: TGTGCAAGTCGCTTATATTCCAGCGGGAGTCTGAGCTCCTACAATGAGCAGCTCTTC.